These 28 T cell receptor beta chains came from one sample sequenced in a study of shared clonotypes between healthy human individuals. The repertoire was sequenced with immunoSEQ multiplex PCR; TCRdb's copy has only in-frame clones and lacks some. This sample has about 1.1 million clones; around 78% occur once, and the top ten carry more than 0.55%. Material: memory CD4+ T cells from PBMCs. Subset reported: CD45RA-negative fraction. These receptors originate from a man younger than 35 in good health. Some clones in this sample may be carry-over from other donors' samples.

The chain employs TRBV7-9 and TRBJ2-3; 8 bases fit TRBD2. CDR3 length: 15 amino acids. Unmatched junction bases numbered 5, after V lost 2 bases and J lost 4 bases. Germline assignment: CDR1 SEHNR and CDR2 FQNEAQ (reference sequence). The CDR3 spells CASSLNGRAPDTQYF. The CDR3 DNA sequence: TGTGCCAGCAGCTTAAACGGGAGGGCCCCAGATACGCAGTATTTT.

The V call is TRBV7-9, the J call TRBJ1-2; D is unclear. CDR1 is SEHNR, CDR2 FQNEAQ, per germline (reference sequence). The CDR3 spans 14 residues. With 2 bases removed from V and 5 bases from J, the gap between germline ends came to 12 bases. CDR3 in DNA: TGTGCCAGCAGCTTATCGGTCATCGGGTATGGCTACACCTTC. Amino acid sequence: CASSLSVIGYGYTF.

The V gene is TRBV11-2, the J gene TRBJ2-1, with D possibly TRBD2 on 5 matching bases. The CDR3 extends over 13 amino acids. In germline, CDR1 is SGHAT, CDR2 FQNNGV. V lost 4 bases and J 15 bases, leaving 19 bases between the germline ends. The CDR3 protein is CASSSSGLFSPFF. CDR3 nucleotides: TGTGCCAGCAGCTCCAGCGGACTTTTCTCTCCGTTCTTC.

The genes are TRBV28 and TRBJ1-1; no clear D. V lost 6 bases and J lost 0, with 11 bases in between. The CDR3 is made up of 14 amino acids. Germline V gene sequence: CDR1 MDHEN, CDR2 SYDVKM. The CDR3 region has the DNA TGTGCCAGCAGCCTTCCTCGGGTGAACACTGAAGCTTTCTTT. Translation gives CASSLPRVNTEAFF. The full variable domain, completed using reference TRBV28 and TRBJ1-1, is DVKVTQSSRYLVKRTGEKVFLECVQDMDHENMFWYRQDPGLGLRLIYFSYDVKMKEKGDIPEGYSVSREKKERFSLILESASTNQTSMYLCASSLPRVNTEAFFGQGTRLTVV.

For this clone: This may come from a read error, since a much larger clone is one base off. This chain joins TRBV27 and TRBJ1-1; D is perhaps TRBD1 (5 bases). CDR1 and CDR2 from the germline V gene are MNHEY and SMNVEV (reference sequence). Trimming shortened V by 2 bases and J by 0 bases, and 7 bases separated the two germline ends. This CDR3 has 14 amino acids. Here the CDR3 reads CASSLGGLNTEAFF. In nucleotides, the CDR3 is TGTGCCAGCAGTTTAGGGGGGTTGAACACTGAAGCTTTCTTT.

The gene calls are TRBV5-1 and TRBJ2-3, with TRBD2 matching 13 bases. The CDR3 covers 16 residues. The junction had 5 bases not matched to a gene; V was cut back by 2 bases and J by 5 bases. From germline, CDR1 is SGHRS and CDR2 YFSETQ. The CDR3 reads CASSLGLAGDIDTQYF. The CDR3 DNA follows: TGCGCCAGCAGCTTAGGACTAGCGGGAGATATAGATACGCAGTATTTT.

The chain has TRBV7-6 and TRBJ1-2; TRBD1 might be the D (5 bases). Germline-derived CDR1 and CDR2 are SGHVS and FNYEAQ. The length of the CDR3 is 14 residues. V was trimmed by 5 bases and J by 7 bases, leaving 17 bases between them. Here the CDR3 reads CASSQGNGAGGYTF. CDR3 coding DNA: TGTGCCAGCAGCCAAGGGAACGGGGCGGGTGGCTACACCTTC.

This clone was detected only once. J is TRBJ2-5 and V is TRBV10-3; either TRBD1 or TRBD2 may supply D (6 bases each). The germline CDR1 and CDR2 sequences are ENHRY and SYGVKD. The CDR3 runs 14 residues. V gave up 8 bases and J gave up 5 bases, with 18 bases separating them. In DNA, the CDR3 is TGTGCCATCGGCGCAGGGGACTCTACGGAGACCCAGTACTTC. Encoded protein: CAIGAGDSTETQYF.

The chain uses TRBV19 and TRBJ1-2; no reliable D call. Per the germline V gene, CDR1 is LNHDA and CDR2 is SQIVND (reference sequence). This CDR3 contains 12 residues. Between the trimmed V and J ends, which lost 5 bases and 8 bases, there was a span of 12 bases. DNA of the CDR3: TGTGCCAGTAGTCTTAACACCATAGGCTACACCTTC. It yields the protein CASSLNTIGYTF.

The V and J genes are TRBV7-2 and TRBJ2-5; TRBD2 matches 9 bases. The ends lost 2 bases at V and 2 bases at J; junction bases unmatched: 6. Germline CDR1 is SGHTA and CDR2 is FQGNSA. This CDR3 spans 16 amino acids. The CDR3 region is CASSLKSSGKQETQYF. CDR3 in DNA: TGTGCCAGCAGCTTAAAGTCTAGCGGGAAACAAGAGACCCAGTACTTC. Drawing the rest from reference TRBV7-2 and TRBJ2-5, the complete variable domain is GAGVSQSPSNKVTEKGKDVELRCDPISGHTALYWYRQSLGQGLEFLIYFQGNSAPDKSGLPSDRFSAERTGGSVSTLTIQRTQQEDSAVYLCASSLKSSGKQETQYFGPGTRLLVL.

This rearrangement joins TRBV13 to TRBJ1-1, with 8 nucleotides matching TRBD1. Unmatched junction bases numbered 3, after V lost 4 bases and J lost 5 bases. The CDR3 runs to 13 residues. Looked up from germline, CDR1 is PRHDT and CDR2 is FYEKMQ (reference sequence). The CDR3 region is CASSSDRATEAFF. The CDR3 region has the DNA TGTGCCAGCAGCTCGGACAGGGCGACTGAAGCTTTCTTT.

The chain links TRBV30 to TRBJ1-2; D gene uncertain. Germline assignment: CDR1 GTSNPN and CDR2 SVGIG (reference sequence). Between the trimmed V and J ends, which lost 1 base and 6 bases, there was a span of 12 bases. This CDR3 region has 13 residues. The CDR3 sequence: CAWSGTDAHGYTF. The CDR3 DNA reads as TGTGCCTGGAGTGGCACAGACGCCCATGGCTACACCTTC. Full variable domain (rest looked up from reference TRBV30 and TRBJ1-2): SQTIHQWPATLVQPVGSPLSLECTVEGTSNPNLYWYRQAAGRGLQLLFYSVGIGQISSEVPQNLSASRPQDRQFILSSKKLLLSDSGFYLCAWSGTDAHGYTFGSGTRLTVV.

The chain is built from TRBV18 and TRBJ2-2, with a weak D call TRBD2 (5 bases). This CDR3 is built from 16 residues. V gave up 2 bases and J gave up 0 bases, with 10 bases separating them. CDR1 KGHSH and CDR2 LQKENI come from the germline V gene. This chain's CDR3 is CASSPIASSNTGELFF. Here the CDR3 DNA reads TGTGCCAGCTCACCAATCGCTAGCTCGAACACCGGGGAGCTGTTTTTT.

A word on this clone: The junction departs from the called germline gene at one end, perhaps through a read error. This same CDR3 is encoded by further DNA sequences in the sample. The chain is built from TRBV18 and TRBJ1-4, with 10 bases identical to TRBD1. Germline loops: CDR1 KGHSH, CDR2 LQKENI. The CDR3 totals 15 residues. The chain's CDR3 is CASSSGQGEGEKLFF. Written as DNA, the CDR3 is TGTGCCAGCTCATCTGGACAGGGGGAAGGAGAAAAACTGTTTTTC.

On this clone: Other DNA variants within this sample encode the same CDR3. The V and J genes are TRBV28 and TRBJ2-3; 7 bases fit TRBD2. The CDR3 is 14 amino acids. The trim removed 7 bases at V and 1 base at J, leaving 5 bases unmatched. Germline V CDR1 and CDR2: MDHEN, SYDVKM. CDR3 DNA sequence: TGTGCCAGCAAACTTGGGGGGGGCACAGATACGCAGTATTTT. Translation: CASKLGGGTDTQYF.

CDR3 loop: CAISAGQGTVTYEQYF. In nucleotides, the CDR3 is TGTGCCATCAGTGCGGGTCAGGGGACCGTAACCTACGAGCAGTACTTC. V is TRBV10-3 and J is TRBJ2-7; D is possibly TRBD1 (6 bases). V lost 4 bases and J lost 2, with 18 bases in between. CDR1 and CDR2 from the germline V gene are ENHRY and SYGVKD. The CDR3 extends over 16 amino acids.

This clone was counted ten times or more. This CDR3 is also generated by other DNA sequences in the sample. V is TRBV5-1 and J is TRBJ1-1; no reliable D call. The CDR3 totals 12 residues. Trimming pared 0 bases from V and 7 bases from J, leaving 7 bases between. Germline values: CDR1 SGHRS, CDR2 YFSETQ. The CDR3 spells CASSLAESEAFF. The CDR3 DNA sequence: TGCGCCAGCAGCTTGGCCGAAAGTGAAGCTTTCTTT.

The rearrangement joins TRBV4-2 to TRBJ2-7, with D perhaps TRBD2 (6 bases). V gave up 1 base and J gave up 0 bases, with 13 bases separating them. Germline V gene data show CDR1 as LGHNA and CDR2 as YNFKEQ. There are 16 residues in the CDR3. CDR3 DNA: TGTGCCAGCAGCCAAGGGAGGGGCTCAAGCTCCTACGAGCAGTACTTC. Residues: CASSQGRGSSSYEQYF.

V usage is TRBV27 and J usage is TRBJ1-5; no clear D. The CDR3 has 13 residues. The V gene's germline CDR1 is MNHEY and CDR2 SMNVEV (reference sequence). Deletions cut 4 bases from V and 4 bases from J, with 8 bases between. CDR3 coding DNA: TGTGCCAGCAGTTATACACGAAATCAGCCCCAGCATTTT. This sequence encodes CASSYTRNQPQHF.

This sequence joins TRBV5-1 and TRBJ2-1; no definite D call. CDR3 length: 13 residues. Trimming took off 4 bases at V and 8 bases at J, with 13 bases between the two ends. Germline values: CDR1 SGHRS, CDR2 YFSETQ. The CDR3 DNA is TGCGCCAGCAGCCCACTGCTGGTGGATGAGCAGTTCTTC. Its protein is CASSPLLVDEQFF.

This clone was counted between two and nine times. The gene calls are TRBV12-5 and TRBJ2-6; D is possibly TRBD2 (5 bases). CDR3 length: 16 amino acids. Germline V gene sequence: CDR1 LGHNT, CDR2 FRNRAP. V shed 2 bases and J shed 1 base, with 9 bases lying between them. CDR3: CASGLQRSSGANVLTF. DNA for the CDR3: TGTGCTAGTGGTTTGCAGCGGTCGTCTGGGGCCAACGTCCTGACTTTC.

The CDR3 reads CASSQVWAADTGELFF. Written as DNA, the CDR3 is TGTGCCAGCAGCCAAGTGTGGGCCGCGGACACCGGGGAGCTGTTTTTT. The chain recombines TRBV4-2 with TRBJ2-2; D remains unclear. Germline V gene data show CDR1 as LGHNA and CDR2 as YNFKEQ. This CDR3 region has 16 residues. Trimming removed 1 base from V and 3 bases from J, with 12 bases in between.

DNA for the CDR3: TGCGCCAGCAGCCAAGAAAACAGGGTGTCTGGAAACACCATATATTTT. This sequence encodes CASSQENRVSGNTIYF. The chain couples TRBV4-1 to TRBJ1-3, with D possibly matching TRBD1 (6 bases). Trimming took off 0 bases at V and 1 base at J, with 10 bases between the two ends. Looked up from germline, CDR1 is MGHRA and CDR2 is YSYEKL. The CDR3 covers 16 residues.

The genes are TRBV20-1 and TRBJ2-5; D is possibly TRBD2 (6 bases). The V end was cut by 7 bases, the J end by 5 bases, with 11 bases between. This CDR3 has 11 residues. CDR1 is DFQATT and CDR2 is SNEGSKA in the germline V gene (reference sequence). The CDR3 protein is CSEGRGETQYF. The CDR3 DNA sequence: TGCAGTGAGGGACGGGGGGAGACCCAGTACTTC.

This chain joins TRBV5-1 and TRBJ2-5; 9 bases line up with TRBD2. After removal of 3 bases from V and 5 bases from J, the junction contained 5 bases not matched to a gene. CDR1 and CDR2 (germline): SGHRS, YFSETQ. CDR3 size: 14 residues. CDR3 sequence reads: CASSSLAGAETQYF. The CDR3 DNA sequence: TGCGCCAGCAGCTCCTTAGCGGGAGCGGAGACCCAGTACTTC.

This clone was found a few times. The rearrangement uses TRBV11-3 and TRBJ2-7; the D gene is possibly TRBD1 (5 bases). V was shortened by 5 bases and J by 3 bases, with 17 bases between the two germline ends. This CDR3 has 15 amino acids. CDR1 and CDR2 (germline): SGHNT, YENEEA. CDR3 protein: CASSLGTGTNYEQYF. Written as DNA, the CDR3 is TGTGCCAGCAGCCTGGGTACAGGAACAAACTACGAGCAGTACTTC. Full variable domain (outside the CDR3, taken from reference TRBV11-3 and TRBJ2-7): EAGVVQSPRYKIIEKKQPVAFWCNPISGHNTLYWYLQNLGQGPELLIRYENEEAVDDSQLPKDRFSAERLKGVDSTLKIQPAELGDSAVYLCASSLGTGTNYEQYFGPGTRLTVT.

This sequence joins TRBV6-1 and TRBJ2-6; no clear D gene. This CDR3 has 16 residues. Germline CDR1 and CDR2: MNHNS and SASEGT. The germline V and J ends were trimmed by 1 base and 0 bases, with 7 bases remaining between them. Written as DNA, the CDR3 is TGTGCCAGCAGTGAAGGCAGGAACTCTGGGGCCAACGTCCTGACTTTC. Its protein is CASSEGRNSGANVLTF.

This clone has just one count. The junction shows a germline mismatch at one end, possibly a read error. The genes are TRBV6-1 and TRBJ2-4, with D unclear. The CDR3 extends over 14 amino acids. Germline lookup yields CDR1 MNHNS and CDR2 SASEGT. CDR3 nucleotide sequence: TGTGCCATCAGTGTTGGTGGGGAAGGAAACATTCAGTACTTC. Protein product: CAISVGGEGNIQYF.